The rows below give T cell receptor beta chains drawn from one sample of a study of blood T cell repertoires in COVID-19. Method: immunoSEQ multiplex PCR; TCRdb's copy keeps in-frame clones and lacks some. The profile shows roughly 150,000 clones, 85% to 90% of them singletons. The sequencing sample was made of peripheral blood. These receptors all stem from a man in his fifties or sixties who had recovered from COVID-19. Both conserved end residues are part of each CDR3. The D gene is left open where the match is weak. Expanded clones get a size class; other rows say once, few or many, or leave the size out.

>.|TRBJ2-1|TRBV7-8|.
TGTGCCAGCAGCTTACGCAGGGGCAATGAGCAGTTCTTC
CASSLRRGNEQFF
>.|TRBJ2-3|TRBV7-3|.
TGTGCCAGCAGCTTAACTGGGGAGAGACGGACAGATACGCAGTATTTT
CASSLTGERRTDTQYF
>.|TRBJ2-3|TRBV14|.
TGTGCCAGCAGCCAAGATGGGCCCGTTGGAGATACGCAGTATTTT
CASSQDGPVGDTQYF
>.|TRBJ2-1|TRBV7-9|.
TGTGCCAGCGGGGGGTACAATGAGCAGTTCTTC
CASGGYNEQFF
>.|TRBJ1-1|TRBV9|once
TGTGCCAGCAGCGTCGGGACTGAGAACACTGAAGCTTTCTTT
CASSVGTENTEAFF
>.|TRBJ2-3|TRBV3-1/TRBV3-2|.
TGTGCCAGCAGCCAAACTAGGACCCGCCGGGATACGCAGTATTTT
CASSQTRTRRDTQYF
>.|TRBJ1-1|TRBV7-3|.
TGTGCCAGCAGCTTAAGGGGGCTTAGGACAGTTGGAAAGAACACTGAAGCTTTCTTT
CASSLRGLRTVGKNTEAFF
>.|TRBJ1-2|TRBV2|once
TGTGCCAGCAGTGAAGTGCTCAGTTATGGCTACACCTTC
CASSEVLSYGYTF
>TRBD1|TRBJ1-5|TRBV19|.
TGTGCCAGTAGAATCCAGGGGGCAAGCAATCAGCCCCAGCATTTT
CASRIQGASNQPQHF
>TRBD1|TRBJ1-5|TRBV13|.
TGTGCCAGCAGCCACGGACAGGTTAGCAATCAGCCCCAGCATTTT
CASSHGQVSNQPQHF
>.|TRBJ2-7|TRBV5-6|medium-sized
TGTCATCCGGTGAGACAGTCCTACGAGCAGTACTTC
CHPVRQSYEQYF
>TRBD1|TRBJ2-7|TRBV6-5|.
TGTGCCAGCAGTTACCCGGGACAGGCGACCTACGAGCAGTACTTC
CASSYPGQATYEQYF
>.|TRBJ2-7|TRBV6-2/TRBV6-3|.
TGTGCCAGCAGTTACCCCGACAGGTTGGGTGGGTACGAGCAGTACTTC
CASSYPDRLGGYEQYF
>.|TRBJ2-7|TRBV6-5|.
TGTGCCAGCAGTTACTCTGGAGGGCTCGAGCAGTACTTC
CASSYSGGLEQYF
>.|TRBJ2-3|TRBV15|.
TGTGCCACCAGCAGAGATGATCCGGGTCGAGGATTATCAGGGTCCACAGATACGCAGTATTTT
CATSRDDPGRGLSGSTDTQYF
>.|TRBJ1-3|TRBV9|.
TGTGCCAGCAGCGTAGAGGGGCGAGGAAACACCATATATTTT
CASSVEGRGNTIYF
>TRBD1|TRBJ2-1|TRBV25-1|.
TGTGCCACCTCGACAGGGGAGCACAATGAGCAGTTCTTC
CATSTGEHNEQFF
>TRBD2|TRBJ2-3|TRBV5-4|.
TGTGCCAGCAGCGCACCGGGACTAGCGGTAACAGATACGCAGTATTTT
CASSAPGLAVTDTQYF
>TRBD1|TRBJ1-1|TRBV2|.
TGTGCCAGCAGTGTAAGACAGGGAAACACTGAAGCTTTCTTT
CASSVRQGNTEAFF
>.|TRBJ1-5|TRBV5-5|.
TGTGCCAGCACCACAGGGTCGAGTAATCAGCCCCAGCATTTT
CASTTGSSNQPQHF
>TRBD1|TRBJ2-7|TRBV7-2|.
TGTGCCAGCAGCCAGGACAGGTCCTACGAGCAGTACTTC
CASSQDRSYEQYF
>TRBD1|TRBJ1-6|TRBV7-6|.
TGTGCCAGCAGCGCGGGACAGGGGATGAATTCACCCCTCCACTTT
CASSAGQGMNSPLHF
>.|TRBJ2-7|TRBV2|few
TGTGCCAGCAGTTACAGGGACGAGCAGTACTTC
CASSYRDEQYF
>.|TRBJ1-1|TRBV11-3|once
TGTGCCAGCAGCTTATCAGGGGACACTGAAGCTTTCTTT
CASSLSGDTEAFF
>.|TRBJ2-1|TRBV25-1|.
TGTGCCAGCAGTGAATTAGGGGGGGCCGGCCTCTACAATGAGCAGTTCTTC
CASSELGGAGLYNEQFF
>TRBD1|TRBJ2-7|TRBV4-3|.
TGCGCCAGCAGCCAAGGGCAGGGGGCCTACGAGCAGTACTTC
CASSQGQGAYEQYF
>.|TRBJ1-1|TRBV10-2|few
TGCGCCAGCAGTGAGTCCCGGGGGACTGAAGCTTTCTTT
CASSESRGTEAFF
>TRBD2|TRBJ2-1|TRBV19|.
TGTGCCAGTAGTAACTGGACTAGCGGGAGGTACAATGAGCAGTTCTTC
CASSNWTSGRYNEQFF
>.|TRBJ1-2|TRBV2|.
TGTGCCAGCAGTGGCAGGGTAGCCCTAAGCTATGGCTACACCTTC
CASSGRVALSYGYTF
>TRBD2|TRBJ2-7|TRBV7-8|.
TGTGCCAGCAGCTCGTCGTTTACTAGCGGGACTTACGAGCAGTACTTC
CASSSSFTSGTYEQYF
>TRBD1|TRBJ2-1|TRBV19|once
TGTGCCAGTAGTTTCCTCCGGGACAGGGGGTACAATGAGCAGTTCTTC
CASSFLRDRGYNEQFF
>.|TRBJ2-3|TRBV7-2|once
TGTGCCAGCAGCTTAGACACCACAGATACGCAGTATTTT
CASSLDTTDTQYF
>.|TRBJ1-4|TRBV6-5|.
TGTGCCAGCAGGTCCGGCCAGGAACTGTTTTTT
CASRSGQELFF
>TRBD1|TRBJ2-7|TRBV24-1|.
TGTGCCACCAGTGATGCAGGACAGGGGGGCTACGAGCAGTACTTC
CATSDAGQGGYEQYF
>.|TRBJ2-5|TRBV18|.
TGTGCCAGCTCTCAGGACAGTAAAGAGACCCAGTACTTC
CASSQDSKETQYF
>TRBD2|TRBJ2-1|TRBV27|.
TGTGCCAGCAGTCCTATCCCACGACTAGCGGGGATCAATGAGCAGTTCTTC
CASSPIPRLAGINEQFF
>.|TRBJ1-4|TRBV18|.
TGTGCCAGCTCGCAGTCAACTAATGAAAAACTGTTTTTT
CASSQSTNEKLFF
>.|TRBJ1-2|TRBV12-3/TRBV12-4|.
TGTGCCAGCAGAACAGGCTGGGGTGGCTACACCTTC
CASRTGWGGYTF
>.|TRBJ1-4|TRBV28|.
TGTGCCAGCAGTTTCCTGAGTCGGGAGAATGAAAAACTGTTTTTT
CASSFLSRENEKLFF
>.|TRBJ1-5|TRBV7-8|.
TGTGCCAGCAGCTTAGGGGCACCGGGGGATCAGCCCCAGCATTTT
CASSLGAPGDQPQHF
>.|TRBJ1-2|TRBV5-4|.
TGTGCCAGCAGCTTGGCCGTCCCGGCAGGGGATGGCTACACCTTC
CASSLAVPAGDGYTF
>.|TRBJ1-6|TRBV14|.
TGTGCCAGCAGCCAAGAGGCCCTTAATTCACCCCTCCACTTT
CASSQEALNSPLHF
>.|TRBJ2-3|TRBV2|few
TGTGCCAGCAGCGACGACAGTTACACAGATACGCAGTATTTT
CASSDDSYTDTQYF
>.|TRBJ1-1|TRBV27|.
TGTGCCAGCAGTTTAAACAGGCCACTTATGAACACTGAAGCTTTCTTT
CASSLNRPLMNTEAFF
>TRBD1|TRBJ1-5|TRBV9|.
TGTGCCAGCAGCGAGGGACAGGGGGATCAGCCCCAGCATTTT
CASSEGQGDQPQHF
>.|TRBJ1-2|TRBV12-3/TRBV12-4|few
TGTGCCAGCAGTATGCGGGGCGGTGGCTACACCTTC
CASSMRGGGYTF